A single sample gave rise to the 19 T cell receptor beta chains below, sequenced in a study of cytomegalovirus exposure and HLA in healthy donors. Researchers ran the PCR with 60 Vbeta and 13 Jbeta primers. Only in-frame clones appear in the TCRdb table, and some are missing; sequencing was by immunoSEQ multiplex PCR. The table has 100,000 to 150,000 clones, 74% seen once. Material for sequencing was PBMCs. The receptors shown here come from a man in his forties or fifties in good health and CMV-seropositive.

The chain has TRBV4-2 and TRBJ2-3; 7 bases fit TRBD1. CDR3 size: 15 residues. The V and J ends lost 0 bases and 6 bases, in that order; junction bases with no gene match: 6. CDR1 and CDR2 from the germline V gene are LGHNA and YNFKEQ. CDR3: CASSQDLEGADTQYF. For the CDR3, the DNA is TGTGCCAGCAGCCAAGATCTAGAGGGGGCGGATACGCAGTATTTT.

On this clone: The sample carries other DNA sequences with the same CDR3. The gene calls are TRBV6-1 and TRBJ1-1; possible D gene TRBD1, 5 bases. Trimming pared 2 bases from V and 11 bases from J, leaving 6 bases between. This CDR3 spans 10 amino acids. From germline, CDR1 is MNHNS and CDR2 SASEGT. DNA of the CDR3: TGTGCCAGCAGTGAACGGGGGGCTTTCTTT. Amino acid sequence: CASSERGAFF.

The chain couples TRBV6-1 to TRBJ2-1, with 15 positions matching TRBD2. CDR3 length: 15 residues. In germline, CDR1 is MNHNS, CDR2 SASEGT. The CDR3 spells CASRTSGGAVNEQFF. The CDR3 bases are TGTGCTTCACGGACTAGCGGGGGGGCGGTTAATGAGCAGTTCTTC.

CDR3 in amino acids: CASNPGEQETQYF. The CDR3 nucleotides are TGTGCCAGCAATCCAGGGGAGCAAGAGACCCAGTACTTC. This rearrangement joins TRBV9 to TRBJ2-5, with a possible D match to TRBD1 (6 bases). The germline V gene encodes CDR1 SGDLS and CDR2 YYNGEE. CDR3 length: 13 amino acids. Trimming removed 6 bases from V and 2 bases from J, with 11 bases in between.

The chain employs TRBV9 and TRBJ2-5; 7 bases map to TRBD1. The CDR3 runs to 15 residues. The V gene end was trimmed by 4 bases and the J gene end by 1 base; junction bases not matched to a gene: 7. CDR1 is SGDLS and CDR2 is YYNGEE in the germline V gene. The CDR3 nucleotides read TGTGCCAGCAGCAGGGGGCAGGGTTTCCAAGAGACCCAGTACTTC. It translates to CASSRGQGFQETQYF.

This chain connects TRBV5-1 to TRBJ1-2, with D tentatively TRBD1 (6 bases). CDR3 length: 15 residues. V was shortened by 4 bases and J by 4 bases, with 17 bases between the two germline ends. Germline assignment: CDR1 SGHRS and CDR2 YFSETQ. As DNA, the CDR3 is TGCGCCAGCAGCCTCGGACAGACCGAACCCTATGGCTACACCTTC. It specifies CASSLGQTEPYGYTF.

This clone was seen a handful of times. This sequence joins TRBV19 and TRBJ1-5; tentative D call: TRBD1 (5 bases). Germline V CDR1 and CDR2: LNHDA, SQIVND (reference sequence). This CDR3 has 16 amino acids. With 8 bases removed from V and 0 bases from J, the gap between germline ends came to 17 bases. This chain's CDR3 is CASLKWPGDSNQPQHF. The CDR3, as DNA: TGTGCCAGTCTAAAGTGGCCGGGGGATAGCAATCAGCCCCAGCATTTT.

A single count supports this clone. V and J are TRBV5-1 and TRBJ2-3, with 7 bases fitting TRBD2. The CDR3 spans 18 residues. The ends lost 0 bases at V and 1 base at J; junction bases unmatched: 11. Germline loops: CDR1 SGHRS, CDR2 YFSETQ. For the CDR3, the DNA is TGCGCCAGCAGCTTGGCCAAGGCCTTCCTAGCGGGCACAGATACGCAGTATTTT. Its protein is CASSLAKAFLAGTDTQYF.

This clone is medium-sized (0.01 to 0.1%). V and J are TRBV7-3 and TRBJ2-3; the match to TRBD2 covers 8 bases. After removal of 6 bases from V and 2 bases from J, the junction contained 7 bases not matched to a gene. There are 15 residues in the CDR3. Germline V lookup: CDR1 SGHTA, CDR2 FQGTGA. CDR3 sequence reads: CASSSTSDVTDTQYF. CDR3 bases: TGTGCCAGCAGTTCGACTAGCGATGTCACAGATACGCAGTATTTT.

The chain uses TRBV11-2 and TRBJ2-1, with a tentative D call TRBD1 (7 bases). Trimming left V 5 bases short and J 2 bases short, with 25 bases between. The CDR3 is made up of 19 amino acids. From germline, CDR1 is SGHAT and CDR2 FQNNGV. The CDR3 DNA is TGTGCCAGCAGCGGAACGGGTCCCCAGGGCAGGGGGGCCTACAATGAGCAGTTCTTC. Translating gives CASSGTGPQGRGAYNEQFF.

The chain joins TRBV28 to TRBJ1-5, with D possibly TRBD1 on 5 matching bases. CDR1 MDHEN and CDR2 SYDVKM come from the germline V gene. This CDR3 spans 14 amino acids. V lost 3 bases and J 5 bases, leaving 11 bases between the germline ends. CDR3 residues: CASSLQQEDQPQHF. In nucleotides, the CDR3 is TGTGCCAGCAGTTTGCAACAGGAAGATCAGCCCCAGCATTTT.

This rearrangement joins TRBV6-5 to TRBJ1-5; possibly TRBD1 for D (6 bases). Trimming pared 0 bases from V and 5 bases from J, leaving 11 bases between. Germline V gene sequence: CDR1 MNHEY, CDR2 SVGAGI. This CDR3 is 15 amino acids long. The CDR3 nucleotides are TGTGCCAGCAGTTACTCGAGCGCAGGGGATCAGCCCCAGCATTTT. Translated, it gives CASSYSSAGDQPQHF.

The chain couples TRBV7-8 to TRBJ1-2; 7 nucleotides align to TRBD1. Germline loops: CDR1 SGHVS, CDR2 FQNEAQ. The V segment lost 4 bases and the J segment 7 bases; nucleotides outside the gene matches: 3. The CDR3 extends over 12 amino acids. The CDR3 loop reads CASSWGTAGYTF. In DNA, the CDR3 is TGTGCCAGCAGCTGGGGGACAGCTGGCTACACCTTC.

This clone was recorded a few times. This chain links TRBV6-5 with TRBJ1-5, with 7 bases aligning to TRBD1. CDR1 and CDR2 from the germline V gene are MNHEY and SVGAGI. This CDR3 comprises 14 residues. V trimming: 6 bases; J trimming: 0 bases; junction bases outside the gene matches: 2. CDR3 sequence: CASRTGYSNQPQHF. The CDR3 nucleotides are TGTGCCAGCAGGACAGGGTATAGCAATCAGCCCCAGCATTTT.

The CDR3 region has the DNA TGCGCCAGCAGCCCGAGGACAGATGCAGGCTATGAGCAGTTCTTC. It yields the protein CASSPRTDAGYEQFF. The chain is built from TRBV5-1 and TRBJ2-1, with D possibly TRBD1 on 6 matching bases. CDR1 is SGHRS, CDR2 YFSETQ, per germline. The CDR3 contains 15 residues. V was pared by 4 bases and J by 8 bases, with 19 bases between.

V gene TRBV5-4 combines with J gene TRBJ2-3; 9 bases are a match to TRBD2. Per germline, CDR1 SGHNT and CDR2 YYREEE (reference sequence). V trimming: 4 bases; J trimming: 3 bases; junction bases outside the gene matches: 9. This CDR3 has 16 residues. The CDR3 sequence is CASSVPAGGRTDTQYF. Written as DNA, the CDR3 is TGTGCCAGCAGCGTCCCCGCGGGGGGGCGGACAGATACGCAGTATTTT.

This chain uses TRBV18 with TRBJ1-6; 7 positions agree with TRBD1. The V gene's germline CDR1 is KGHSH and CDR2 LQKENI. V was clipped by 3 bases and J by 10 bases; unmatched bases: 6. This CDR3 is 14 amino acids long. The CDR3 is CASSPKTGDSPLHF. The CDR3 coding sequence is TGTGCCAGCTCACCTAAAACAGGGGACTCACCCCTCCACTTT.

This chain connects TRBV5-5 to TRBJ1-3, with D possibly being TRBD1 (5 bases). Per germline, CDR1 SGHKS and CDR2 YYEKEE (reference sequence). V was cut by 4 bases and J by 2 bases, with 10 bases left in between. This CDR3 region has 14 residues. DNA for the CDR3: TGTGCCAGCAGCCGAGGGGAGGCTGGAAACACCATATATTTT. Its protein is CASSRGEAGNTIYF.

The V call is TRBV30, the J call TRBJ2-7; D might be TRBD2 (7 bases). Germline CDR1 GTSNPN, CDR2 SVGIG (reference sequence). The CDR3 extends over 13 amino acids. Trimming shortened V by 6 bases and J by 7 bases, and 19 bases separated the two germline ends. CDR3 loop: CACDRGASREQYF. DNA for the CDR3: TGTGCCTGCGATCGGGGGGCCTCCCGGGAGCAGTACTTC.